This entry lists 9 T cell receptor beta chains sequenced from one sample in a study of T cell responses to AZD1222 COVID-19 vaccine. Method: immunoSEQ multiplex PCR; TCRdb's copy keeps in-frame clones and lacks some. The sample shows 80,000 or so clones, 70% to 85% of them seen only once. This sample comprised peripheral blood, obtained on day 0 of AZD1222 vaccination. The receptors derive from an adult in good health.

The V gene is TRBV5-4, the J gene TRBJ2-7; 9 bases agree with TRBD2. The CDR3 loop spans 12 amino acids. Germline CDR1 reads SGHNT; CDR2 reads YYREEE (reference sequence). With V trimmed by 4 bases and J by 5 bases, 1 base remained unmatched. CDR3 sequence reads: CASSGGRDEQYF. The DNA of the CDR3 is TGTGCCAGCAGCGGCGGGAGGGACGAGCAGTACTTC. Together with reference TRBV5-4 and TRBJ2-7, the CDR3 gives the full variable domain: ETGVTQSPTHLIKTRGQQVTLRCSSQSGHNTVSWYQQALGQGPQFIFQYYREEENGRGNFPPRFSGLQFPNYSSELNVNALELDDSALYLCASSGGRDEQYFGPGTRLTVT.

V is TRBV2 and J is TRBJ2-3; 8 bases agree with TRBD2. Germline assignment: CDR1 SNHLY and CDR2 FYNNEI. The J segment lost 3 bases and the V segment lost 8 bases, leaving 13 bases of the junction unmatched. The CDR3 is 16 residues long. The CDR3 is CASESVREGRTDTQYF. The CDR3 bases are TGTGCCAGCGAGTCGGTACGGGAGGGCCGGACAGATACGCAGTATTTT.

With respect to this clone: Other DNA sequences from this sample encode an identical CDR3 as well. The CDR3 here is CASSLVGVSTDTQYF. The DNA for the CDR3 is TGTGCCAGCAGCTTAGTCGGGGTTAGCACAGATACGCAGTATTTT. The chain employs TRBV7-2 and TRBJ2-3, with D maybe TRBD2 (5 bases). Per the germline V gene, CDR1 is SGHTA and CDR2 is FQGNSA. The CDR3 covers 15 residues. The ends were cut back, 1 base at V and 0 bases at J, with 8 bases in the middle.

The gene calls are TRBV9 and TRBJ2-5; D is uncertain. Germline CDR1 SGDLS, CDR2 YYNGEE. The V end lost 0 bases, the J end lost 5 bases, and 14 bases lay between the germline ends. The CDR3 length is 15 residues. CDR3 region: CASSVEGRAWETQYF. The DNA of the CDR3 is TGTGCCAGCAGCGTAGAGGGCAGAGCTTGGGAGACCCAGTACTTC. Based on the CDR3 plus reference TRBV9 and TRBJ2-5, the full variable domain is DSGVTQTPKHLITATGQRVTLRCSPRSGDLSVYWYQQSLDQGLQFLIQYYNGEERAKGNILERFSAQQFPDLHSELNLSSLELGDSALYFCASSVEGRAWETQYFGPGTRLLVL.

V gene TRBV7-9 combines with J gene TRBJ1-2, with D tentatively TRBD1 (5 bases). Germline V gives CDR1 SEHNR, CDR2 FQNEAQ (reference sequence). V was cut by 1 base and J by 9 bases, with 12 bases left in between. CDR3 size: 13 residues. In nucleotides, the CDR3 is TGTGCCAGCAGCTTAGGGGTTGGGGGGAGCTACACCTTC. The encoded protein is CASSLGVGGSYTF.

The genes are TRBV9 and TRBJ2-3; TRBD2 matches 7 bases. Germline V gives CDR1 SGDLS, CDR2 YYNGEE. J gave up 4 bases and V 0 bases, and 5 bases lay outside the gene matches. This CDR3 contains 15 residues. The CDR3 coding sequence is TGTGCCAGCAGCGTAGCTGCTAGCGGTTCAGATACGCAGTATTTT. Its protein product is CASSVAASGSDTQYF.

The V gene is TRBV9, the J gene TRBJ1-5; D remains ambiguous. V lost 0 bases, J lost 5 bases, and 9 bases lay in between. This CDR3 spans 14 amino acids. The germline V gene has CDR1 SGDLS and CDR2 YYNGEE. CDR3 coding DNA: TGTGCCAGCAGCGTAGGCGGGGTGGATCAGCCCCAGCATTTT. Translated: CASSVGGVDQPQHF.

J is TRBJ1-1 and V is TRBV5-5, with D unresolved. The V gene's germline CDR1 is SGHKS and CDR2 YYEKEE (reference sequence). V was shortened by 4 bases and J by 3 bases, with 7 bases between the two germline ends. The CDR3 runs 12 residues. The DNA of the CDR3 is TGTGCCAGCAGCCAGGAGTACACTGAAGCTTTCTTT. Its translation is CASSQEYTEAFF. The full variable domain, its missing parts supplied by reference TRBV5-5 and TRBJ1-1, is DAGVTQSPTHLIKTRGQQVTLRCSPISGHKSVSWYQQVLGQGPQFIFQYYEKEERGRGNFPDRFSARQFPNYSSELNVNALLLGDSALYLCASSQEYTEAFFGQGTRLTVV.

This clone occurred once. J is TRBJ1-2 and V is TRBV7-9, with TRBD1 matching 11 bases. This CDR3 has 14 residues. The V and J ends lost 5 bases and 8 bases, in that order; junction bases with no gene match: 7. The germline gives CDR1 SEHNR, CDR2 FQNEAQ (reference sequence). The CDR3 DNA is TGTGCCAGCAGCGGACAGGGGGCCTTAGGAGGCTACACCTTC. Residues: CASSGQGALGGYTF.